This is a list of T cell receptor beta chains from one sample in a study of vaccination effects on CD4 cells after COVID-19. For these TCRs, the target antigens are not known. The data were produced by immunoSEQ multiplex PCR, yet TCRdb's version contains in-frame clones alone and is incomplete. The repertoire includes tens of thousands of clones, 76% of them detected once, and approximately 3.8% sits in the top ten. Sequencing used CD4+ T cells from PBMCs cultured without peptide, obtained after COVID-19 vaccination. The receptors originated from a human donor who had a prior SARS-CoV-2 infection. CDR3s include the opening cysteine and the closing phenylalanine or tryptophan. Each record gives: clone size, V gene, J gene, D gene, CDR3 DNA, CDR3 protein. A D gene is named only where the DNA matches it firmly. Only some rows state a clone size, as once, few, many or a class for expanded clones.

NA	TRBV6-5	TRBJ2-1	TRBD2	TGTGCCAGCAGTTACTGGCGGGGGATCACGGGCAATGAGCAGTTCTTC	CASSYWRGITGNEQFF
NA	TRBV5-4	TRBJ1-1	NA	TGTGCCAGCAGCTTGGGAGGGGGCACTGAAGCTTTCTTT	CASSLGGGTEAFF
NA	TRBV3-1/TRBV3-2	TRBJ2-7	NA	TGTGCCAGCAGCCAAGAAGGGGGGGGTACAGGAGCATCCTACGAGCAGTACTTC	CASSQEGGGTGASYEQYF
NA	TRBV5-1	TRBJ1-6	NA	TGCGCCAGCAGGGACAGCTATAATTCACCCCTCCACTTT	CASRDSYNSPLHF
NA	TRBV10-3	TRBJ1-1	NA	TGTGCCAAGCGGCCGGATCTGAACACTGAAGCTTTCTTT	CAKRPDLNTEAFF
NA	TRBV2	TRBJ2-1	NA	TGTGCCAGCAGACAGGGCACCTACAATGAGCAGTTCTTC	CASRQGTYNEQFF
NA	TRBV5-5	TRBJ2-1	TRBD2	TGTGCCAGCAGCCCGTCACTAGCGGGGGAGTACAATGAGCAGTTCTTC	CASSPSLAGEYNEQFF
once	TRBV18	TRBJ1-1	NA	TGTGCCAGCTCACCAGCCGCGGGGGCCAACACTGAAGCTTTCTTT	CASSPAAGANTEAFF
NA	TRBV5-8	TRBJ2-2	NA	TGTGCCAGCATCGTACCGACAACCTATACCGGGGAGCTGTTTTTT	CASIVPTTYTGELFF
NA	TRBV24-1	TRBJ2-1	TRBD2	TGTGCCACCAGTGATCCTGGACTAGCGGGATACAATGAGCAGTTCTTC	CATSDPGLAGYNEQFF
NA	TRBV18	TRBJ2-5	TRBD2	TGTGCCAGCTCACCAAGAGGGCCAGCGGGGGTTGAGACCCAGTACTTC	CASSPRGPAGVETQYF
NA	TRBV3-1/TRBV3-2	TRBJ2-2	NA	TGTGCCAGCAGCCATGGTCGCGGGGAGCTGTTTTTT	CASSHGRGELFF
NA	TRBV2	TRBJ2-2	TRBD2	TGTGCCAGCAAGCGGGAGCGGAACACCGGGGAGCTGTTTTTT	CASKRERNTGELFF
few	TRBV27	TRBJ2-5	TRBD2	TGTGCTACGAGTCAGCGGGGCACAGAGACCCAGTACTTC	CATSQRGTETQYF
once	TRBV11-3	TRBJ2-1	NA	TGTGCCAGCAGCTTAGCGGCAAGCTCCTACAATGAGCAGTTCTTC	CASSLAASSYNEQFF
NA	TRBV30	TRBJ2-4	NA	TGTGCCTGGAGTGTATTGGGGGCCAAAAACATTCAGTACTTC	CAWSVLGAKNIQYF
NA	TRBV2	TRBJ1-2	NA	TGTGCCAGCAGGGGGTGGGGGAACCGGGGATCTAACTATGGCTACACCTTC	CASRGWGNRGSNYGYTF
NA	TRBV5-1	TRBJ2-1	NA	TGCGCCAGCAGCTTCGGACGGGCGGCAGATGAGCAGTTCTTC	CASSFGRAADEQFF
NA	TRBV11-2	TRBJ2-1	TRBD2	TGTGCCAGCAGCTTATCAAGGACTAGCGGGAGGTTTTACAATGAGCAGTTCTTC	CASSLSRTSGRFYNEQFF
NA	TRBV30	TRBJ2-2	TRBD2	TGTGCCTGGAGTTTTGGACTAGGCGACACCGGGGAGCTGTTTTTT	CAWSFGLGDTGELFF
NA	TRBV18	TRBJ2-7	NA	TGTGCCAGCTCACCAACACACTACGAGCAGTACTTC	CASSPTHYEQYF
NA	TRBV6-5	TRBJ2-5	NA	TGTGCCAGCAGTTACCCGTCCGGGCAGGGGAAAGAGACCCAGTACTTC	CASSYPSGQGKETQYF
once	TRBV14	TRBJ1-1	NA	TGTGCCAGCAGCCAAGAGGTTAGGAGGGCGAACACTGAAGCTTTCTTT	CASSQEVRRANTEAFF
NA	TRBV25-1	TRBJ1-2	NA	TGTGCCAGCAGTGAATCTGGAGGAGATAACTATGGCTACACCTTC	CASSESGGDNYGYTF
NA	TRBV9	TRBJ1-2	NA	TGTGCCAGCAGCGGAGGGGCCTATGGCTACACCTTC	CASSGGAYGYTF
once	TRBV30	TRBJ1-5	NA	TGTGCCTGGACTCGGGGGGATGAACAGCCCCAGCATTTT	CAWTRGDEQPQHF
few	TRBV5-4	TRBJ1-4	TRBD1	TGTGCCAGCAGCTCTCAGGGGGCCTCTAATGAAAAACTGTTTTTT	CASSSQGASNEKLFF
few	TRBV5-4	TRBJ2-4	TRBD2	TGTGCCAGCAGCGAACTAGCGGGCGGGAAAAACATTCAGTACTTC	CASSELAGGKNIQYF
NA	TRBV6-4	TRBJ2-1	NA	TGTGCCAGCAGTGACAACTACAATGAGCAGTTCTTC	CASSDNYNEQFF
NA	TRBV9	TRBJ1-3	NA	TGTGCCAGCAGCGGACAGGTTTTTAGCTCTGGAAACACCATATATTTT	CASSGQVFSSGNTIYF
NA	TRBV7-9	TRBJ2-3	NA	TGTGCCAGCAGCTTTAGCGCGTCAGATACGCAGTATTTT	CASSFSASDTQYF
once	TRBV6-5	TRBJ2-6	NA	TGTGCCAGCAGTTACTCTCTCTCTGGGGCCAACGTCCTGACTTTC	CASSYSLSGANVLTF
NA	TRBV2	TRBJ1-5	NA	TGTGCCAGCAGTGTCTCCGCGAATAGCAATCAGCCCCAGCATTTT	CASSVSANSNQPQHF
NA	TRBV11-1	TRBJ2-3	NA	TGTGCCAGCAGCCTCGGGTCCGGGAACACAGATACGCAGTATTTT	CASSLGSGNTDTQYF
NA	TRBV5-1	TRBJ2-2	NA	TGCGCCAGCAGCTTAAGGCGTGAGGCCGGGGAGCTGTTTTTT	CASSLRREAGELFF
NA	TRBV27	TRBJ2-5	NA	TGTGCCAGCAGTTTAAGAGTCAGGGAGACCCAGTACTTC	CASSLRVRETQYF
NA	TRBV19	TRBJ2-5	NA	TGTGCCAGTAGTATAGGAGGAGGACTATATGAGACCCAGTACTTC	CASSIGGGLYETQYF
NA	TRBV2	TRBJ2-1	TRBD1	TGTGCCAGCAGTGGACAGGGGTACAATGAGCAGTTCTTC	CASSGQGYNEQFF
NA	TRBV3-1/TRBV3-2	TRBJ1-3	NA	TGTGCCAGCAGCCAAGACGGTCCGTCGGGAAACTCTGGAAACACCATATATTTT	CASSQDGPSGNSGNTIYF
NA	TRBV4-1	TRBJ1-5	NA	TGCGCCAGCAGCCAAGAAACCGGGATTGGTCAGCCCCAGCATTTT	CASSQETGIGQPQHF
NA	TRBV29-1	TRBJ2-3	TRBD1	TGCAGCGTCCTGAGGGACAGGGGATTGTCAGATACGCAGTATTTT	CSVLRDRGLSDTQYF
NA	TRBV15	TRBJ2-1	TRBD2	TGTGCCACCAGCAGAGGTCTACTAGCGGGGGGTCCCAATGAGCAGTTCTTC	CATSRGLLAGGPNEQFF
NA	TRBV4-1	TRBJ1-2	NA	TGCGCCAGCAGCCAAGGGCAGAACTCTAACTATGGCTACACCTTC	CASSQGQNSNYGYTF
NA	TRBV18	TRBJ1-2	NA	TGTGCCAGCTCACCTAGGTCAGCGGCAACTTATGGCTACACCTTC	CASSPRSAATYGYTF
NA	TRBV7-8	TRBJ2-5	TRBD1	TGTGCCAGCAGCCCAAGGCACCGAGAGGGACAGTTGGGGACGGAGACCCAGTACTTC	CASSPRHREGQLGTETQYF
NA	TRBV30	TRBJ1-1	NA	TGTGCCTGGAGTTCTTATAGGGGGACTGAAGCTTTCTTT	CAWSSYRGTEAFF
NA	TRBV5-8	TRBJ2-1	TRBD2	TGTGCCAGCAGCTTGGGACTAGCGGGCGGCAATGAGCAGTTCTTC	CASSLGLAGGNEQFF
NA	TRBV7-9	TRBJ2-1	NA	TGTGCCAGCAGCTTAAAAAGTAGCTCCTACAATGAGCAGTTCTTC	CASSLKSSSYNEQFF
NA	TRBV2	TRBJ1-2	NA	TGTGCCAGCGACCTCTCCGTGGCGCTATATGGCTACACCTTC	CASDLSVALYGYTF
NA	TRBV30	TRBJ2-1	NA	TGTGCCTGGGCCGGGGGCAATGAGCAGTTCTTC	CAWAGGNEQFF
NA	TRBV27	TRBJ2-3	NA	TGTGCCAGCAGTCGGCTAGCAACTAGCACAGATACGCAGTATTTT	CASSRLATSTDTQYF
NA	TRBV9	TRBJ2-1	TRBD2	TGTGCCAGCAGCGTAGGACTAGCGGGAACCTACAATGAGCAGTTCTTC	CASSVGLAGTYNEQFF
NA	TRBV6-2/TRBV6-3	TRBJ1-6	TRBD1	TGTGCCAGCAGTCTAAGGGGGCGCGGTAATTCACCCCTCCACTTT	CASSLRGRGNSPLHF
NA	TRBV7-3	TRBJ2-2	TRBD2	TGTGCCAGCAGCCCCCTCGGGCTAGCGGGGGGCACCGGGGAGCTGTTTTTT	CASSPLGLAGGTGELFF